These T cell receptor beta chains were read from a single sample in a study of cytomegalovirus exposure and HLA in healthy donors. Sequenced by immunoSEQ multiplex PCR; TCRdb stores in-frame clones only, minus some. The table includes 150,000 or so clones, approximately 80% detected once. Sequencing was carried out using PBMCs. These receptors originate from a male donor in good health and CMV-seropositive. CDR3s include the opening cysteine and the closing phenylalanine or tryptophan. The D gene is left open where the match is weak. A row's size may be missing; if present it is once, few, many or a size class.

15	TRBV7-2	-	TRBJ2-6	-	TGTGCCAGCAGCTCCGGGTCCTCTGGGGCCAACGTCCTGACTTTC	CASSSGSSGANVLTF
15	TRBV4-3	TRBD1	TRBJ2-1	-	TGCGCCAGCAGCCAAGTCGGTAGAGGGGGCAGGGAGCAGTTCTTC	CASSQVGRGGREQFF
14	TRBV5-1	-	TRBJ2-7	-	TGCGCCAGCAGCTTTGAGACAGGCAACTACGAGCAGTACTTC	CASSFETGNYEQYF
15	TRBV19	TRBD2	TRBJ2-2	-	TGTGCCAGTAGTATAGCGGGAGGGCTGGACGGGGAGCTGTTTTTT	CASSIAGGLDGELFF
11	TRBV29-1	-	TRBJ2-7	-	TGCAGCGTTGCCGGTGATAACGAGCAGTACTTC	CSVAGDNEQYF
16	TRBV5-5	-	TRBJ1-4	-	TGTGCCAGCAGCATTCGAATCAGGGCGGTGAATGAAAAACTGTTTTTT	CASSIRIRAVNEKLFF
18	TRBV19	TRBD1	TRBJ2-2	-	TGTGCCAGTAGTATCGCTCCGGGACAGGGTTCGGACACCGGGGAGCTGTTTTTT	CASSIAPGQGSDTGELFF
14	TRBV7-6	TRBD1	TRBJ1-1	-	TGTGCCAGCAGCTTAGCGCAGGGGGCCACTGAAGCTTTCTTT	CASSLAQGATEAFF
15	TRBV6-1	-	TRBJ1-2	-	TGTGCCAGCAGTAAACAGGACACAGCTAACTATGGCTACACCTTC	CASSKQDTANYGYTF
16	TRBV28	TRBD2	TRBJ2-1	-	TGTGCCAGCAATCCCCTCCGAGTCAGCGGGACCAATGAGCAGTTCTTC	CASNPLRVSGTNEQFF
12	TRBV27	-	TRBJ1-1	-	TGTGCCAGCAGTTCAGGGCACACTGAAGCTTTCTTT	CASSSGHTEAFF
15	TRBV7-9	TRBD2	TRBJ2-1	few	TGTGCCAGCAGCTTCGGACTAGCGGGAGAACGTGAGCAGTTCTTC	CASSFGLAGEREQFF
15	TRBV5-1	TRBD2	TRBJ2-3	few	TGCGCCAGCAGCTCCTCGGGGGGGAAAACAGATACGCAGTATTTT	CASSSSGGKTDTQYF
17	TRBV7-8	-	TRBJ1-6	-	TGTGCCAGCAGCTTAAGACAGGTCATCCCCCTAAATTCACCCCTCCACTTT	CASSLRQVIPLNSPLHF
13	TRBV4-3	-	TRBJ2-5	-	TGCGCCAGCAGCCAAGCTCTACGGGAGACCCAGTACTTC	CASSQALRETQYF
15	TRBV19	TRBD1	TRBJ2-7	-	TGTGCCAGTAGTATAGCAGGACAGGGCGCGGACGAGCAGTACTTC	CASSIAGQGADEQYF
15	TRBV28	TRBD1	TRBJ1-1	-	TGTGCCAGCAGTTCCCCAGGGACAGGGCGAACTGAAGCTTTCTTT	CASSSPGTGRTEAFF
11	TRBV30	-	TRBJ2-5	-	TGTGCCTGGAGTGAGGGGGAGACCCAGTACTTC	CAWSEGETQYF
13	TRBV7-8	-	TRBJ1-5	-	TGTGCCAGCAGATACAACAAACATCTGCCCCGGCATTTT	CASRYNKHLPRHF
12	TRBV6-5	-	TRBJ1-6	-	TGTGCCAGCAGTCCCGGAGGTTCACCCCTCCACTTT	CASSPGGSPLHF
14	TRBV7-7	TRBD1	TRBJ2-2	-	TGTGCCAGCAGCCCACGGACAGGGGCCGGGGAGCTGTTTTTT	CASSPRTGAGELFF
16	TRBV5-6	TRBD1	TRBJ1-1	-	TGTGCCAGCAGCCTGACACCCCGGACAGGGGGCACTGAAGCTTTCTTT	CASSLTPRTGGTEAFF
15	TRBV4-1	-	TRBJ2-7	-	TGCGCCAGCAGCCTTAAAACGAGGGCAGACTACGAGCAGTACTTC	CASSLKTRADYEQYF
14	TRBV5-1	-	TRBJ2-2	few	TGCGCCAGCAGCCCCGGTTGGGGGGAATCGGAGCTGTTTTTT	CASSPGWGESELFF
14	TRBV9	TRBD1	TRBJ1-3	-	TGTGCCAGCAGCGACAGGGGGACTGGAAACACCATATATTTT	CASSDRGTGNTIYF
15	TRBV9	TRBD1	TRBJ1-6	once	TGTGCCAGCAGCCTTCGTCAGGGGGCCGATTCACCCCTCCACTTT	CASSLRQGADSPLHF
13	TRBV5-6	-	TRBJ1-2	once	TGTGCCAGCAGCCCTCAGGGGCCCTATGGCTACACCTTC	CASSPQGPYGYTF
11	TRBV5-1	-	TRBJ1-4	-	TGCGCCAGCAGCCATGAGGAAAAACTGTTTTTT	CASSHEEKLFF
14	TRBV28	TRBD2	TRBJ2-3	-	TGTGCCAGCAGTCCCCACAGCGGGGGAGATACGCAGTATTTT	CASSPHSGGDTQYF
16	TRBV9	TRBD1	TRBJ1-4	-	TGTGCCAGCAGCCGAACAGGGGACCCGCGATATGAAAAACTGTTTTTT	CASSRTGDPRYEKLFF
18	TRBV6-1	TRBD2	TRBJ2-4	-	TGTGCCAGCAGTGATCGTAGCGGGAGGGCCTTAGCCAAAAACATTCAGTACTTC	CASSDRSGRALAKNIQYF
16	TRBV5-6	-	TRBJ2-4	-	TGTGCCAGCAGCTTGTCGGGTATACCAGCCAAAAACATTCAGTACTTC	CASSLSGIPAKNIQYF
15	TRBV4-1	TRBD1	TRBJ1-2	-	TGCGCCAGCAGCCAGGGAAGACAGGGCAACTATGGCTACACCTTC	CASSQGRQGNYGYTF
13	TRBV5-6	-	TRBJ2-5	-	TGTGCCAGCATCGCCCCCGGCGGGGAGACCCAGTACTTC	CASIAPGGETQYF
14	TRBV2	TRBD1	TRBJ2-7	few	TGTGCCAGCAGTGGTGGACAGGGGGTGGGCGAGCAGTACTTC	CASSGGQGVGEQYF
15	TRBV15	-	TRBJ1-2	-	TGTGCCACCAGCAGAGTTCTTAGGGACACCGCTGGCTACACCTTC	CATSRVLRDTAGYTF
14	TRBV27	-	TRBJ1-4	once	TGTGCCAGCAGTTTGAGGCAGAGTCGTGAAAAACTGTTTTTT	CASSLRQSREKLFF
13	TRBV11-2	-	TRBJ2-3	-	TGTGCCAGCAGCTTAGGCCAGTGGGATACGCAGTATTTT	CASSLGQWDTQYF
15	TRBV6-5	-	TRBJ2-3	-	TGTGCCAGCGTCGGGAGCGATGGCGGCACAGATACGCAGTATTTT	CASVGSDGGTDTQYF
14	TRBV27	-	TRBJ1-6	-	TGTGCCAGCGCAAAGGCAGGGAATAATTCACCCCTCCACTTT	CASAKAGNNSPLHF
13	TRBV11-3	-	TRBJ2-1	once	TGTGCCAGCAGCCGCGGGATGTACAATGAGCAGTTCTTC	CASSRGMYNEQFF
12	TRBV30	-	TRBJ1-5	-	TGTGCCTGGAGTACGGGAATAAAACCCCAGCATTTT	CAWSTGIKPQHF
13	TRBV30	-	TRBJ1-1	-	TGTGCCTGGAGCCCTCGGAGGGACACTGAAGCTTTCTTT	CAWSPRRDTEAFF
14	TRBV6-1	-	TRBJ2-7	-	TGTGCCAGCACTTCCGGGGGTTCCCTCTACGAGCAGTACTTC	CASTSGGSLYEQYF
17	TRBV7-6	TRBD1	TRBJ1-3	-	TGTGCCAGCAGCGCCTTACAGGGGATGTCAGGTGGAAACACCATATATTTT	CASSALQGMSGGNTIYF
14	TRBV6-5	TRBD1	TRBJ1-5	-	TGTGCCAGCTGGGGACAGGGTAGCAATCAGCCCCAGCATTTT	CASWGQGSNQPQHF
15	TRBV9	-	TRBJ2-5	-	TGTGCCAGCAGCTGGACGCCCGGGACACAAGAGACCCAGTACTTC	CASSWTPGTQETQYF
14	TRBV5-8	-	TRBJ2-7	-	TGTGCCGGCAGCTTGTGGTCCGGGTTCTACGAGCAGTACTTC	CAGSLWSGFYEQYF
14	TRBV7-2	-	TRBJ2-7	-	TGTGCCAGCAGCTTAGATAACGGAGCCTACGAGCAGTACTTC	CASSLDNGAYEQYF
17	TRBV7-9	-	TRBJ2-6	-	TGTGCCAGCAGCTTACGGCGACAAACCTCTGGGGCCAACGGCCTGACTTTC	CASSLRRQTSGANGLTF
14	TRBV5-1	-	TRBJ1-1	-	TGCGCCAGCAGCTTGGTTTCAGAGAGGACTGAAGCTTTCTTT	CASSLVSERTEAFF
16	TRBV30	TRBD1	TRBJ2-3	-	TGTGCCTGGAGTGTATCAGGGGGACATAGGGGAGATACGCAGTATTTT	CAWSVSGGHRGDTQYF
13	TRBV6-5	-	TRBJ1-3	-	TGTGCCAGCAGTAAAACAGGATTAAACACCATATATTTT	CASSKTGLNTIYF
18	TRBV5-4	-	TRBJ1-6	-	TGTGCCAGCAACGTTCGGGGGGGGCCAGAGTTAAATAATTCACCCCTCCACTTT	CASNVRGGPELNNSPLHF
12	TRBV30	-	TRBJ1-2	-	TGTGCCTGGGTGACAGATAACTATGGCTACACCTTC	CAWVTDNYGYTF
16	TRBV5-4	TRBD2	TRBJ2-5	once	TGTGCCAGCAGCTTGGGACTAGCGGGGTTCCAAGAGACCCAGTACTTC	CASSLGLAGFQETQYF
13	TRBV6-1	-	TRBJ1-5	-	TGTGCCAGCAGTCCATTACCCGAGCAGCCCCAGCATTTT	CASSPLPEQPQHF
15	TRBV27	TRBD1	TRBJ1-6	once	TGTGCCAGCAGTTCCGACAGGGGGCTTAGATCACCCCTCCACTTT	CASSSDRGLRSPLHF
15	TRBV5-1	TRBD1	TRBJ1-1	-	TGCGCCAGCAGCTATGCCGGGACAGAGAACACTGAAGCTTTCTTT	CASSYAGTENTEAFF